Detailed here is one T cell receptor (beta chain). The PCR was carried out with 60 Vbeta primers and 13 Jbeta primers. Sequencing was performed with immunoSEQ multiplex PCR; in TCRdb, only in-frame clones are kept and a portion is missing. The sample holds roughly 78,000 clones. These data originate in a study of cytomegalovirus exposure and HLA in healthy donors. This TCR derives from a man in his forties in good health and CMV-seronegative. Sequenced material: PBMCs.

CDR3 loop: CASSQGRTSGSVGTDTQYF. The CDR3 nucleotides read TGCGCCAGCAGCCAAGGGAGGACTAGCGGGAGTGTCGGCACAGATACGCAGTATTTT. The chain recombines TRBV4-3 with TRBJ2-3; 13 bases match TRBD2. V lost 1 base to trimming and J lost 1 base; unmatched junction nucleotides: 8. The CDR3 runs 19 residues. CDR1 LGHNA and CDR2 YSLEER come from the germline V gene.